These 30 T cell receptor beta chains were all obtained from the same sample, sequenced in a study of blood T cell repertoires in COVID-19. Libraries were prepared by immunoSEQ multiplex PCR; TCRdb keeps only in-frame clonotypes and omits some of them. The data show some 130,000 clones, more than 75% seen once. The sequenced sample consisted of peripheral blood. The receptors originated from a man aged 50 to 60 with active COVID-19.

This rearrangement joins TRBV2 to TRBJ2-5; the match to TRBD2 covers 15 bases. The CDR3 loop spans 16 amino acids. Unmatched junction bases numbered 8, after V lost 8 bases and J lost 4 bases. The V gene's germline CDR1 is SNHLY and CDR2 FYNNEI. This chain's CDR3 is CASGLAGGGRLETQYF. CDR3 sequence (DNA): TGTGCCAGCGGACTAGCGGGAGGGGGTCGATTAGAGACCCAGTACTTC.

V and J are TRBV11-2 and TRBJ2-1; a possible D gene is TRBD2 (6 bases). Germline V gene sequence: CDR1 SGHAT, CDR2 FQNNGV. V lost 2 bases and J lost 15, with 20 bases in between. The CDR3 length is 14 residues. CDR3 residues: CASSLRASANRRFF. DNA for the CDR3: TGTGCCAGCAGCTTAAGGGCTAGCGCGAACCGGCGGTTCTTC.

This clone was counted between two and nine times. The chain has TRBV30 and TRBJ1-5; TRBD1 aligns across 9 bases. Germline values: CDR1 GTSNPN, CDR2 SVGIG (reference sequence). The CDR3 totals 17 residues. Losses at the gene ends were 2 bases for V and 2 bases for J; bases not matched to a gene: 10. The CDR3 loop is CAWSLNRGRRGNQPQHF. The CDR3 nucleotides read TGTGCCTGGAGTCTAAACAGGGGGCGGAGGGGCAATCAGCCCCAGCATTTT.

J is TRBJ1-5 and V is TRBV5-6, with TRBD1 matching 9 bases. Germline assignment: CDR1 SGHDT and CDR2 YYEEEE. J was trimmed by 1 base and V by 4 bases; bases with no gene match: 9. The CDR3 runs to 17 residues. The CDR3 nucleotides are TGTGCCAGCAGCCGCCGATCCGGGACAGGGAGCAATCAGCCCCAGCATTTT. Translating it yields CASSRRSGTGSNQPQHF.

The CDR3, as DNA: TGTGCCAGCAGGGACAGGGGGACTAATGAAAAACTGTTTTTT. This translates into CASRDRGTNEKLFF. The rearrangement joins TRBV2 to TRBJ1-4; the match to TRBD1 covers 10 bases. V was pared by 6 bases and J by 2 bases, with 0 bases of the junction left unmatched. Germline CDR1 reads SNHLY; CDR2 reads FYNNEI. The CDR3 totals 14 residues.

This sequence joins TRBV2 and TRBJ1-3, with D hard to call. The germline V and J ends were trimmed by 6 bases and 4 bases, with 22 bases remaining between them. The CDR3 has 17 amino acids. CDR1 and CDR2 (germline): SNHLY, FYNNEI. The CDR3 DNA follows: TGTGCCAGCAGACCGGAGGGTGGTGGGAAGTCCGGAAACACCATATATTTT. It yields the protein CASRPEGGGKSGNTIYF.

The V call is TRBV20-1, the J call TRBJ2-3; D may be TRBD2 (5 bases). The germline V gene encodes CDR1 DFQATT and CDR2 SNEGSKA (reference sequence). V shed 3 bases and J shed 8 bases, with 12 bases lying between them. CDR3 length equals 12 residues. CDR3 amino acids: CSASTTGSTQYF. In nucleotides, the CDR3 is TGCAGTGCTAGTACGACGGGGAGTACGCAGTATTTT.

V usage is TRBV6-1 and J usage is TRBJ1-5, with a weak D call TRBD1 (5 bases). Germline CDR1 reads MNHNS; CDR2 reads SASEGT. Trimming pared 3 bases from V and 6 bases from J, leaving 18 bases between. CDR3 length: 16 residues. Here the CDR3 reads CASSEYRADRGQPQHF. The CDR3 region has the DNA TGTGCCAGCAGTGAGTATAGGGCAGACAGAGGTCAGCCCCAGCATTTT.

The chain links TRBV5-1 to TRBJ2-7; no clear D gene. Germline CDR1 SGHRS, CDR2 YFSETQ. The V gene lost 0 bases and the J gene lost 5 bases, with 6 bases spanning the gap. The CDR3 covers 12 residues. The CDR3 protein is CASSLDRDEQYV. The CDR3 DNA reads as TGCGCCAGCAGCTTGGATCGGGACGAGCAGTACGTC.

The rearrangement joins TRBV24-1 to TRBJ2-3, with D unresolved. V was trimmed by 6 bases and J by 1 base, leaving 13 bases between them. The CDR3 sequence is 15 residues long. Germline CDR1 KGHDR, CDR2 SFDVKD. CDR3 residues: CATSSATYRTDTQYF. In DNA form, the CDR3 reads TGTGCCACCAGTAGCGCCACATACCGCACAGATACGCAGTATTTT.

In this sample, this clone turned up once. The rearrangement links TRBV3-1 (or the pseudogene TRBV3-2) to TRBJ1-5; maybe TRBD1 (6 bases). V was pared by 3 bases and J by 7 bases, with 10 bases between. Germline V gives CDR1 LGHDT, CDR2 YNNKEL (reference sequence). This CDR3 is 13 amino acids long. CDR3 bases: TGTGCCAGCAGCCACGGACAGTTCCAGCCCCAGCATTTT. It is translated as CASSHGQFQPQHF.

This chain connects TRBV7-9 to TRBJ2-5, with TRBD2 identical over 12 bases. CDR1 and CDR2 from the germline V gene are SEHNR and FQNEAQ (reference sequence). The CDR3 runs 16 residues. V gave up 5 bases and J gave up 5 bases; unmatched junction bases: 9. The CDR3 loop is CASSPHLAGGMETQYF. DNA of the CDR3: TGTGCCAGCAGCCCGCACCTAGCGGGAGGGATGGAGACCCAGTACTTC. The variable domain in full, with the rest retrieved from reference TRBV7-9 and TRBJ2-5, is DTGVSQNPRHKITKRGQNVTFRCDPISEHNRLYWYRQTLGQGPEFLTYFQNEAQLEKSRLLSDRFSAERPKGSFSTLEIQRTEQGDSAMYLCASSPHLAGGMETQYFGPGTRLLVL.

This chain uses TRBV19 with TRBJ2-7; 9 bases agree with TRBD1. This CDR3 is 13 amino acids long. V was pared by 5 bases and J by 7 bases, with 6 bases of the junction left unmatched. Looked up from germline, CDR1 is LNHDA and CDR2 is SQIVND (reference sequence). For the CDR3, the DNA is TGTGCCAGTAGTGGGACAGGGATCGGTGAGCAGTACTTC. It specifies CASSGTGIGEQYF.

The chain joins TRBV6-5 to TRBJ1-2; D is ambiguous. This CDR3 has 14 residues. The ends were cut back, 0 bases at V and 4 bases at J, with 9 bases in the middle. In germline, CDR1 is MNHEY, CDR2 SVGAGI. The CDR3 is CASSYSSTAYGYTF. Written as DNA, the CDR3 is TGTGCCAGCAGTTACTCGAGTACAGCCTATGGCTACACCTTC.

In its sample, this clone was seen once. J is TRBJ1-6 and V is TRBV9; D gene unclear. The ends were cut back, 0 bases at V and 7 bases at J, with 8 bases in the middle. The CDR3 extends over 14 amino acids. Germline CDR1 SGDLS, CDR2 YYNGEE. The CDR3 protein is CASSVAQVNSPLHF. Written as DNA, the CDR3 is TGTGCCAGCAGCGTAGCCCAGGTGAATTCACCCCTCCACTTT.

V and J are TRBV19 and TRBJ1-1; 9 bases map to TRBD1. The CDR3 has 16 amino acids. J lost 3 bases, V lost 5 bases, and 10 bases had no gene match. Germline CDR1 and CDR2: LNHDA and SQIVND (reference sequence). The DNA of the CDR3 is TGTGCCAGTAGTCCCAGACAGGGGGTGAGCGACACTGAAGCTTTCTTT. Translating gives CASSPRQGVSDTEAFF.

The rearrangement joins TRBV29-1 to TRBJ1-2; 11 bases map to TRBD1. Germline lookup yields CDR1 SQVTM and CDR2 ANQGSEA. V lost 6 bases to trimming and J lost 14 bases; unmatched junction nucleotides: 11. The CDR3 runs to 12 residues. This chain's CDR3 is CSVLPGTGGNTF. CDR3 nucleotides: TGCAGCGTCCTCCCCGGGACAGGGGGGAATACCTTC.

This rearrangement joins TRBV10-3 to TRBJ2-3, with D possibly TRBD2 on 5 matching bases. V shed 10 bases and J shed 3 bases, with 20 bases lying between them. CDR1 is ENHRY and CDR2 is SYGVKD in the germline V gene. This CDR3 spans 15 amino acids. The CDR3: CASSARTGETDTQYF. The CDR3 DNA sequence: TGTGCCAGCTCGGCCCGGACTGGGGAAACAGATACGCAGTATTTT.

The rearrangement joins TRBV2 to TRBJ2-3; TRBD1 is a possible D gene (6 bases). Germline values: CDR1 SNHLY, CDR2 FYNNEI. There are 16 residues in the CDR3. V shed 5 bases and J shed 2 bases, with 17 bases lying between them. The chain's CDR3 is CASSTGQLIITDTQYF. CDR3 DNA sequence: TGTGCCAGCAGTACCGGACAGCTCATAATCACAGATACGCAGTATTTT.

The V gene is TRBV28, the J gene TRBJ1-3; possible D gene TRBD1, 6 bases. Trimming took 4 bases from V and 3 from J, leaving 16 bases between them. CDR3 size: 16 residues. Germline V gives CDR1 MDHEN, CDR2 SYDVKM. The CDR3 nucleotides read TGTGCCAGCAGTTCAGAGGGGGACACACGTGGAAACACCATATATTTT. Amino acid sequence: CASSSEGDTRGNTIYF.

The chain couples TRBV7-6 to TRBJ2-1, with TRBD2 matching over 8 bases. Trimming cost V 11 bases and J 3 bases; bases outside gene matches: 6. Germline assignment: CDR1 SGHVS and CDR2 FNYEAQ. The length of the CDR3 is 13 residues. The DNA for the CDR3 is TGTGCCTCGGGGCTAGCGGGCTACAATGAGCAGTTCTTC. Amino acid sequence: CASGLAGYNEQFF.

V gene TRBV6-2 or TRBV6-3 combines with J gene TRBJ1-4, with a tentative D call TRBD1 (5 bases). V dropped 6 bases and J dropped 8 bases, with 22 bases sitting between them. The germline CDR1 and CDR2 sequences are MNHEY and SVGEGT. The CDR3 sequence is 16 residues long. The DNA of the CDR3 is TGTGCCAGCAGCCCGGGGATTGGGGCATCGAGCGAAAAACTGTTTTTT. It codes for CASSPGIGASSEKLFF.

The chain joins TRBV11-2 to TRBJ2-1; 8 positions match TRBD2. The CDR3 has 16 amino acids. From germline, CDR1 is SGHAT and CDR2 FQNNGV. J was trimmed by 3 bases and V by 1 base; bases with no gene match: 5. The chain's CDR3 is CASSLAGLGGYNEQFF. In DNA, the CDR3 is TGTGCCAGCAGCTTAGCGGGACTAGGGGGCTACAATGAGCAGTTCTTC.

CDR3 loop: CASSPSLVGGNTEAFF. CDR3 in DNA: TGTGCCAGCAGTCCATCCTTGGTAGGAGGAAACACTGAAGCTTTCTTT. This chain uses TRBV11-2 with TRBJ1-1; D remains ambiguous. The CDR3 spans 16 residues. V was trimmed by 6 bases and J by 2 bases, leaving 19 bases between them. From germline, CDR1 is SGHAT and CDR2 FQNNGV. Full variable domain (remainder filled in from reference TRBV11-2 and TRBJ1-1): EAGVAQSPRYKIIEKRQSVAFWCNPISGHATLYWYQQILGQGPKLLIQFQNNGVVDDSQLPKDRFSAERLKGVDSTLKIQPAKLEDSAVYLCASSPSLVGGNTEAFFGQGTRLTVV.

Only one count was recorded for this clone. The J gene is TRBJ1-3, the V gene TRBV7-2; D is unresolved. The V end lost 5 bases, the J end lost 1 base, and 9 bases lay between the germline ends. Germline CDR1 and CDR2: SGHTA and FQGNSA. This CDR3 contains 14 residues. The CDR3 loop is CASSERLSGNTIYF. The CDR3 region has the DNA TGTGCCAGCAGCGAGAGGCTTTCTGGAAACACCATATATTTT.

CDR3 coding DNA: TGTGCCAGCAGAACCCGCGGGGGGCACACAGATACGCAGTATTTT. It translates to CASRTRGGHTDTQYF. This chain connects TRBV2 to TRBJ2-3; 8 nucleotides align to TRBD2. This CDR3 spans 15 amino acids. J gave up 2 bases and V 6 bases, and 7 bases lay outside the gene matches. Germline CDR1 SNHLY, CDR2 FYNNEI.

This clone was detected only once. The CDR3 DNA reads as TGTGCCACCAGCAGAGATCCTTGGAGGGATGGGAATACGCAGTATTTT. Its translation is CATSRDPWRDGNTQYF. The rearrangement joins TRBV15 to TRBJ2-3; a possible D gene is TRBD2 (6 bases). There are 16 residues in the CDR3. V was pared by 0 bases and J by 7 bases, with 17 bases between. From germline, CDR1 is LNHNV and CDR2 YYDKDF (reference sequence).

The table lists this clone with a few counts. This rearrangement joins TRBV11-3 to TRBJ2-1; 13 nucleotides match TRBD2. Germline CDR1 reads SGHNT; CDR2 reads YENEEA. The V segment lost 0 bases and the J segment 9 bases; nucleotides outside the gene matches: 2. The CDR3 loop spans 15 amino acids. This CDR3 reads CASSLEGLAGAEQFF. The CDR3 region has the DNA TGTGCCAGCAGCTTAGAAGGACTAGCGGGAGCTGAGCAGTTCTTC. The full variable domain, its missing parts supplied by reference TRBV11-3 and TRBJ2-1, is EAGVVQSPRYKIIEKKQPVAFWCNPISGHNTLYWYLQNLGQGPELLIRYENEEAVDDSQLPKDRFSAERLKGVDSTLKIQPAELGDSAVYLCASSLEGLAGAEQFFGPGTRLTVL.

The gene calls are TRBV5-1 and TRBJ2-2, with 9 bases fitting TRBD1. From germline, CDR1 is SGHRS and CDR2 YFSETQ. With 4 bases clipped from V and 6 bases from J, the junction kept 7 bases outside the gene matches. The CDR3 contains 15 residues. CDR3 sequence: CASSRRTGESGELFF. For the CDR3, the DNA is TGCGCCAGCAGCAGGCGGACAGGGGAATCCGGGGAGCTGTTTTTT.

The chain uses TRBV6-5 and TRBJ1-1; TRBD1 agrees at 7 bases. The germline CDR1 and CDR2 sequences are MNHEY and SVGAGI. J gave up 7 bases and V 3 bases, and 11 bases lay outside the gene matches. There are 15 residues in the CDR3. DNA for the CDR3: TGTGCCAGCAGTTATGGGGCAGGGGGAAAGATTGAAGCTTTCTTT. It yields the protein CASSYGAGGKIEAFF.